These T cell receptor beta chains were read from a single sample in a study of spatial heterogeneity in lung cancer. MiXCR, run by TCRdb on the 5' RACE reads, gives a single entry per CDR3 protein. The data show tens of thousands of distinct CDR3 sequences, roughly 4.5% seen once. Sequenced here: PBMCs, sampled at surgery. The origin of the receptors is a male donor with early-stage non-small cell lung cancer. Each CDR3 is given with its conserved first and last residue. A D gene is named only where the DNA matches it firmly. For some rows the clone size is stated as once, few or many, or as a class when expanded; others skip it.

TRBJ2-3 | many | TRBD2 | TRBV9 | TGTGCCAGCAGCGCTAACGCGGGAGGAGCGGGAGATACGCAGTATTTT | CASSANAGGAGDTQYF
TRBJ1-6 | - | TRBD1 | TRBV18 | TGTGCCAGCTCACCGGGAGCCGGGACAGGGGATTCACCCCTCCACTTT | CASSPGAGTGDSPLHF
TRBJ2-5 | many | TRBD2 | TRBV20-1 | TGCAGCCGGGGGGGGACTTCTGAGGAGACCCAGTACTTC | CSRGGTSEETQYF
TRBJ2-1 | many | TRBD2 | TRBV19 | TGTGCCAGTAGAAACCCTCTAGCGGGAAGAAATGAGCAGTTCTTC | CASRNPLAGRNEQFF
TRBJ2-1 | many | TRBD2 | TRBV7-9 | TGTGCCAGCAGCCGTCTTAGCGGGAGCTCCTACAATGAGCAGTTCTTC | CASSRLSGSSYNEQFF
TRBJ1-4 | many | - | TRBV29-1 | TGCAGCGTTGAGAGACAGGAGGGAGAAAAACTGTTTTTT | CSVERQEGEKLFF
TRBJ2-3 | many | TRBD1 | TRBV27 | TGTGCCAGCAGTCTCCAGGGGGCGCGAAGAGATACGCAGTATTTT | CASSLQGARRDTQYF
TRBJ2-2 | many | - | TRBV5-1 | TGCGCCAGCAGCTCTTTAGAAGGGTCCGGGGAGCTGTTTTTT | CASSSLEGSGELFF
TRBJ2-6 | many | TRBD1 | TRBV11-2 | TGTGCCAGCAGCTTAGTGGGACAGTCCCTTTCTGGGGCCAACGTCCTGACTTTC | CASSLVGQSLSGANVLTF
TRBJ2-3 | many | - | TRBV21-1 | TGTGCCAGCAGCAAGAGGGGACTAGCGGGACCCACAGATACGCAGTATTTT | CASSKRGLAGPTDTQYF
TRBJ1-3 | many | - | TRBV5-1 | TGCGCCAGCAGCTTGGCGGCAGCGTCTGGAAACACCATATATTTT | CASSLAAASGNTIYF
TRBJ2-7 | few | - | TRBV20-1 | TGCAGTGCCAGAGACGGACCTCTATACGAGCAGTACTTC | CSARDGPLYEQYF
TRBJ2-3 | many | TRBD2 | TRBV7-2 | TGTGCCAGCAGCTACCTATCCGGGACTACCTTTAGCACAGATACGCAGTATTTT | CASSYLSGTTFSTDTQYF
TRBJ1-2 | - | - | TRBV5-6 | TGTGCCAGCAGCTTGAGGCAGGCTTACTATGGCTACACCTTC | CASSLRQAYYGYTF
TRBJ2-1 | many | - | TRBV1 | TGCACCAGCAGCCAAGCTACGAATGAGCAGTTCTTC | CTSSQATNEQFF
TRBJ2-1 | many | - | TRBV2 | TGTGCCAGCAGCTCCGGGGCCGGGGGGCAGTTCTTC | CASSSGAGGQFF
TRBJ2-5 | many | TRBD2 | TRBV5-8 | TGTGCCAGCAGCGACAGACTAGCGGGGGGGACCCGGGCGGAGACCCAGTACTTC | CASSDRLAGGTRAETQYF
TRBJ1-5 | many | - | TRBV7-8 | TGTGCCAGCTTGCAGGGTCTTGATCAGCCCCAGCATTTT | CASLQGLDQPQHF
TRBJ2-3 | many | - | TRBV12-3/TRBV12-4 | TGTGCCAGCTCCAAACCTGGTCCGGATACGCAGTATTTT | CASSKPGPDTQYF
TRBJ2-1 | many | - | TRBV6-5 | TGTGCCAGCGGGAAATCCAACTACAATGAGCAGTTCTTC | CASGKSNYNEQFF
TRBJ2-5 | many | - | TRBV20-1 | TGCAGTGCTAGGGTCCGGACTTACCAAGAGACCCAGTACTTC | CSARVRTYQETQYF
TRBJ2-5 | few | TRBD1 | TRBV20-1 | TGCAGTGCACACAGGGGGGAGTACCAAGAGACCCAGTACTTC | CSAHRGEYQETQYF
TRBJ1-5 | medium-sized | - | TRBV7-9 | TGTGCCAGCAGCTTACAGGGGAATCAGCCCCAGCATTTT | CASSLQGNQPQHF
TRBJ1-4 | many | - | TRBV28 | TGTGCCAGCAGTTTGCTTCGAGGGAGTGAAAAACTGTTTTTT | CASSLLRGSEKLFF
TRBJ2-1 | many | - | TRBV15 | TGTGCCACCAGCAGAGATCGATATGAGCAGTTCTTC | CATSRDRYEQFF
TRBJ2-7 | few | TRBD2 | TRBV6-2/TRBV6-3 | TGTGCCAGCAAAGCTAGCGGGAGGAATAACGAGCAGTACTTC | CASKASGRNNEQYF
TRBJ2-2 | few | TRBD1 | TRBV28 | TGTGCCAGCAGTTTAGAACAGGGGTCTAGCACCGGGGAGCTGTTTTTT | CASSLEQGSSTGELFF
TRBJ2-5 | many | - | TRBV20-1 | TGCAGTGCTAGAGATCGAACAGGGTATTTTCCGAAAGAGACCCAGTACTTC | CSARDRTGYFPKETQYF
TRBJ2-2 | many | - | TRBV24-1 | TGTGCCACCAGTGACCAGACAGTGCCGGACACCGGGGAGCTGTTTTTT | CATSDQTVPDTGELFF
TRBJ1-2 | many | - | TRBV29-1 | TGCAGCGTTGCCCAAGACAGGCACTATGGCTACACCTTC | CSVAQDRHYGYTF
TRBJ2-4 | few | TRBD1 | TRBV19 | TGTGCCAGTAGTCCCTACGGACAGGGGGTCGCCAAAAACATTCAGTACTTC | CASSPYGQGVAKNIQYF
TRBJ2-7 | many | - | TRBV11-2 | TGTGCCAGCAGTCTAGGGGTGGGACAGCGGGTAGAGGAGCAGTACTTC | CASSLGVGQRVEEQYF
TRBJ2-7 | many | TRBD2 | TRBV27 | TGTGCCAGCAGTCCCGAGGGAGGGGTAGGATCCTACGAGCAGTACTTC | CASSPEGGVGSYEQYF
TRBJ2-7 | many | TRBD2 | TRBV29-1 | TGCAGCGTTGAATGGACTAGCGGGAGCCCCTACGAGCAGTACTTC | CSVEWTSGSPYEQYF
TRBJ2-2 | many | TRBD1 | TRBV12-3/TRBV12-4 | TGTGCCAGCAGTTGGGACAGAGGGGACACCGGGGAGCTGTTTTTT | CASSWDRGDTGELFF
TRBJ1-6 | many | - | TRBV2 | TGTGCGTCACGACCCGAGTCTTATAATTCACCCCTCCACTTT | CASRPESYNSPLHF
TRBJ2-1 | many | TRBD1 | TRBV6-4 | TGTGCCACCCCACAGGGGGATGAGCAGTTCTTC | CATPQGDEQFF
TRBJ2-3 | many | - | TRBV28 | TGTGCCAGCAGTGTCACGGGATATGGCACAGATACGCAGTATTTT | CASSVTGYGTDTQYF
TRBJ1-3 | many | - | TRBV25-1 | TGTGCCAGCAGTGAATGGGCAACCGGGGGCACCATATATTTT | CASSEWATGGTIYF
TRBJ2-6 | many | TRBD1 | TRBV27 | TGTGCCAGCAGACTACCGGGACAGGGGCTAAACTCGCCTTGGAACGTCCTGACTTTC | CASRLPGQGLNSPWNVLTF
TRBJ2-7 | - | TRBD2 | TRBV7-9 | TGTGCCAGCAGTTCTACCGACTTTAGCGGGATAAGGGGAGAGCAGTACTTC | CASSSTDFSGIRGEQYF
TRBJ2-1 | many | - | TRBV27 | TGTGCCAGCAGAACGATCACCAGCAATGAGCAGTTCTTC | CASRTITSNEQFF
TRBJ2-1 | many | - | TRBV19 | TGTGCCAGCCGAAGACGCGGACCCAATGAGCAGTTCTTC | CASRRRGPNEQFF
TRBJ2-7 | many | - | TRBV29-1 | TGCAGCGTTCAAGGAACTAGCTCCTACGAGCAGTACTTC | CSVQGTSSYEQYF
TRBJ2-2 | many | - | TRBV18 | TGTGCCAGCTCAGCCCCGGGACAGAACACCGGGGAGCTGTTTTTT | CASSAPGQNTGELFF
TRBJ2-3 | many | - | TRBV20-1 | TGCAGTACTCCCGGGGTAATGGGCACAGATACGCAGTATTTT | CSTPGVMGTDTQYF
TRBJ2-5 | many | - | TRBV11-2 | TGTGCCAGCAGCTCCACTTGGACAAATCAAGAGACCCAGTACTTC | CASSSTWTNQETQYF